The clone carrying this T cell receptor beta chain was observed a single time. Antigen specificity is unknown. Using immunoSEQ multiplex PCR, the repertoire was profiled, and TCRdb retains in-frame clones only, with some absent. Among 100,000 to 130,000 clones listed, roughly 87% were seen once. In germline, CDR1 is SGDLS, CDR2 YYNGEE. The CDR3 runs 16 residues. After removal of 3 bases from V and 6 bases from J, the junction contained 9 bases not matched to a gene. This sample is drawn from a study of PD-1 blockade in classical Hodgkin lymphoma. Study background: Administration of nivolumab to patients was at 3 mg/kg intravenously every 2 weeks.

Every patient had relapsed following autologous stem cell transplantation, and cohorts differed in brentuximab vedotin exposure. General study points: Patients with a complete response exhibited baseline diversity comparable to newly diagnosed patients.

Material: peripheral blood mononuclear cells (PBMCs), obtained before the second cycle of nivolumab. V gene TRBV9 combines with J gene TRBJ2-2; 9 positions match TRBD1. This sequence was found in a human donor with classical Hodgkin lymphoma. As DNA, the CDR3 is TGTGCCAGCAGCGACCAAGGGACAGGGCGTCCCGGGGAGCTGTTTTTT. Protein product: CASSDQGTGRPGELFF.